This TCR beta chain was profiled in a study of long-term antiretroviral therapy in people with HIV. Remarks on this clone: What it recognizes is unknown.

At the survey level, the v3.0 immunoSEQ assay was run. Per sample, sequencing targeted about 40,000-50,000 T-cell genomes. Clones were read by immunoSEQ multiplex PCR, and TCRdb kept only the in-frame ones, dropping some. The sample lists some 35,000 clones; about 83% were seen once. This CDR3 comprises 13 residues. J was trimmed by 5 bases and V by 6 bases; bases with no gene match: 7. Per germline, CDR1 SGHAT and CDR2 FQNNGV. Study results and limitations: Specimens of blood were obtained during about 2004 to 2017, possibly under older ART regimens.

Researchers secured at least one pre-ART and at least two post-ART PBMC samples from each donor. The sequences come from unsorted PBMCs, collected 0.4 years before starting antiretroviral therapy. The chain employs TRBV11-2 and TRBJ2-7, with TRBD2 matching over 7 bases. This TCR was recovered from a man in his late teens or twenties with HIV. The CDR3: CASRKMGGDEQYF. In nucleotides, the CDR3 is TGTGCCAGCAGAAAAATGGGAGGGGACGAGCAGTACTTC.